Below, one TCR beta chain is given with its context. The antigen this receptor binds is unknown. No much larger clone exists at a distance of one base, and base qualities are not known. Participants in the prospective study were aged roughly 18 to 90 years, lived in some 24 United States geographic areas, and enrolled through a virtual design. To assign participants to cohorts, the prospective study relied on clinical history that participants themselves reported in a screening survey and a study questionnaire. Recovered participants in ImmuneRACE Cohort 3 were defined by two consecutive negative NP/OP PCR tests, clearance by a healthcare professional, or resolution of symptoms. Each participant in the prospective study had whole blood, serum and a nasopharyngeal or oropharyngeal swab collected by mobile phlebotomists. Participants in the prospective study had the option to provide additional blood draws and questionnaires over a 2-month period. Blood samples from the prospective study were shipped frozen or at room temperature prior to DNA extraction.

V and J lose 2 bases and 0 bases, and a span of 9 bases separates them. The CDR3 covers 14 residues, taking in both the cysteine and the phenylalanine. Kept here is only the CDR3 DNA, which spans 42 bases and is read in frame from base 1. The germline V gene specifies SGHRS as CDR1 and YFSETQ as CDR2. The record originates from a study of blood T cell repertoires in COVID-19 (TCRdb year 2020). Describing the broader study: The collaborator samples originated in the United States, Italy and Spain and spanned the acute and convalescent phases of COVID-19. The material from the prospective study consisted of cDNA or gDNA derived from T cells, B-cell-depleted T cells, or PBMCs. The dataset comprised deeply sampled blood TCRbeta repertoires from subjects exposed to, actively infected with, or recovered from COVID-19. The repertoires were made available in a free public database intended to serve as a resource for research on the immune response to SARS-CoV-2. Samples were obtained from the ongoing ImmuneRACE study (first 160 participants) and from about 1,300 subjects provided by 6 global collaborators. Nearly every sample came with metadata listing a de-identified subject ID, COVID-19 status, age in years and sex. HLA class I and class II types, where available, came from metadata supplied by the sample provider rather than from assay-based typing. Overall study outcomes, separate from this receptor: The quantity of clinical and demographic metadata differed by source and by participant and was supplied without curation.

The immunoSEQ Assay, a bias-controlled multiplex PCR, was used to amplify TCRbeta CDR3 regions from genomic DNA. Regarding the original processing steps: The number of nucleated cells in each sample was estimated from the amplification of reference gene primers within the assay. To quantify the absolute abundance of each unique TCRbeta CDR3 rearrangement, sequence reads were collapsed and filtered. For each sample, productive Simpson clonality was calculated as the square root of Simpson's diversity index across productive rearrangements. This is the immuneACCESS table as TCRdb keeps it, with only in-frame sequences that have V and J called. A part of the clones is gone; compared with another copy, unresolved V genes explain less than half, and the rest is unexplained. Clone size and the V and J calls come from that table; the DNA yielded D and trimming. The sample table records 150,000 to 200,000 clones; around 82% of these occur just once. Around 18% of the sample belongs to the ten largest clones.

Sequenced material: PBMCs or T cells enriched from blood (not recorded which). The sequence was collected from a man between 60 and 75 years old who had recovered from COVID-19. The rearrangement joined TRBV5-1 to TRBJ2-7, with no confident D gene call. The DNA sequence reads TGCGCCAGCAGCTTTAGTGCGTACTCCTACGAGCAGTACTTC. It specifies CASSFSAYSYEQYF.